The T cell receptor (beta chain) described here comes from a study of T cell responses to AZD1222 COVID-19 vaccine. Regarding the study as a whole: Nearly half of unique spike-specific TCRs reportedly avoided B.1.351 and B.1.1.7 mutated regions. Samples come after the peak T cell response, not at day 14. Vaccination with two AZD1222 doses was followed by a rise in Spike-specific TCR breadth and depth. Seropositive at baseline were only a handful of AZD1222 recipients.

Produced via immunoSEQ multiplex PCR; TCRdb's table is partial and in-frame only. The data contain about 77,000 clones, more than 85% of them seen just once; the ten biggest clones take up around 4.5%. A single count supports this clone. Its antigen is as yet unknown. The V end was cut by 2 bases, the J end by 4 bases, with 5 bases between. CDR1 is LNHDA, CDR2 SQIVND, per germline (reference sequence). The CDR3 is 13 amino acids. The V call is TRBV19, the J call TRBJ1-4; D not resolved. This clonotype originated in an adult who received the AZD1222 COVID-19 vaccine. The source material was peripheral blood, sampled 28 days after the second AZD1222 dose. Here the CDR3 DNA reads TGTGCCAGTAGTATACGGTTTAATGAAAAACTGTTTTTT. Residues: CASSIRFNEKLFF.